This T cell receptor (beta chain) was sequenced in a study of T cell repertoires in cytomegalovirus infection. This CDR3 spans 15 amino acids. V lost 5 bases and J 0 bases, leaving 8 bases between the germline ends. This clonotype was counted at least ten times. TCRdb called the reads again in MiXCR, with one record for every CDR3 protein. This table holds a few hundred thousand distinct CDR3 sequences, roughly 18% found once. This sequence was found in a human donor in good health (CMV status not recorded). Some clones in this sample may be carry-over from other donors' samples. The gene calls are TRBV12-3 or TRBV12-4 and TRBJ2-6; D not resolved. The specimen was PBMCs. The CDR3 DNA reads as TGTGCCAGCAGTGACCCTATCTCTGGGGCCAACGTCCTGACTTTC. It codes for CASSDPISGANVLTF.